This T cell receptor beta chain emerged from a study of blood T cell repertoires in COVID-19. Method: immunoSEQ multiplex PCR; TCRdb's copy keeps in-frame clones and lacks some. The top ten hold around 12% of the sample, which has about 190,000 clones, around 85% seen once. CDR1 is SNHLY, CDR2 FYNNEI, per germline. This CDR3 is 14 amino acids long. J lost 4 bases, V lost 4 bases, and 2 bases had no gene match. Sequencing was carried out using peripheral blood. The TCR originated in a woman in her fifties or sixties with acute or convalescent COVID-19. This chain uses TRBV2 with TRBJ1-5, with 9 positions matching TRBD1. The CDR3 bases are TGTGCCAGCAGTGGAGACAGGGGGAATCAGCCCCAGCATTTT. Its protein is CASSGDRGNQPQHF.